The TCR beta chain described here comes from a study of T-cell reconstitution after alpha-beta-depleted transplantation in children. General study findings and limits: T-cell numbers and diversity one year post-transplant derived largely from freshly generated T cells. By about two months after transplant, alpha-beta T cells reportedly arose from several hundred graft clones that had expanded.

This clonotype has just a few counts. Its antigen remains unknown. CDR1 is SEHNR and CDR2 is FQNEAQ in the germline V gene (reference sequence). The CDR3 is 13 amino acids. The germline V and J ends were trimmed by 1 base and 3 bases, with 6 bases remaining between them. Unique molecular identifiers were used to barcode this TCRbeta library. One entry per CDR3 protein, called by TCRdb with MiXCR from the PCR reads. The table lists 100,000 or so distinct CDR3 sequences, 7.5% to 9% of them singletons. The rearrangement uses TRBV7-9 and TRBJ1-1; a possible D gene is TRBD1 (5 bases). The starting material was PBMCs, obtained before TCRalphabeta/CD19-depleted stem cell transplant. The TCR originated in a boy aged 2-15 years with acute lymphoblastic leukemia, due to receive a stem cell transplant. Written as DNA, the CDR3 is TGTGCCAGCAGCTTAGGGGGCGACACTGAAGCTTTCTTT. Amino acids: CASSLGGDTEAFF.